A single count supports the clone carrying this T cell receptor (beta chain). The entry originates in a study of blood T cell repertoires in COVID-19. Study-wide context: From the United States, Italy and Spain came samples of acute and convalescent COVID-19.

Per the original methods: Reference gene primer amplification gave nucleated cell count estimates. Only in-frame clones appear in the TCRdb table, and some are missing; sequencing was by immunoSEQ multiplex PCR. The V and J calls and clone size are taken from that table; D and trimming were inferred from the DNA. The data contain some 250,000 clones, 85% to 90% of them singletons. The CDR3 length is 15 residues. The V end lost 8 bases, the J end lost 6 bases, and 17 bases lay between the germline ends. Germline lookup yields CDR1 MNHEY and CDR2 SVGAGI. This chain connects TRBV6-5 to TRBJ1-6; maybe TRBD1 (5 bases). This receptor was obtained from a woman in her 70s with active or convalescent COVID-19. Sequencing was done on a sample of peripheral blood. The DNA for the CDR3 is TGTGCCAGCCAAAAGGGGATTGTGAGTAATTCACCCCTCCACTTT. Amino acids: CASQKGIVSNSPLHF.